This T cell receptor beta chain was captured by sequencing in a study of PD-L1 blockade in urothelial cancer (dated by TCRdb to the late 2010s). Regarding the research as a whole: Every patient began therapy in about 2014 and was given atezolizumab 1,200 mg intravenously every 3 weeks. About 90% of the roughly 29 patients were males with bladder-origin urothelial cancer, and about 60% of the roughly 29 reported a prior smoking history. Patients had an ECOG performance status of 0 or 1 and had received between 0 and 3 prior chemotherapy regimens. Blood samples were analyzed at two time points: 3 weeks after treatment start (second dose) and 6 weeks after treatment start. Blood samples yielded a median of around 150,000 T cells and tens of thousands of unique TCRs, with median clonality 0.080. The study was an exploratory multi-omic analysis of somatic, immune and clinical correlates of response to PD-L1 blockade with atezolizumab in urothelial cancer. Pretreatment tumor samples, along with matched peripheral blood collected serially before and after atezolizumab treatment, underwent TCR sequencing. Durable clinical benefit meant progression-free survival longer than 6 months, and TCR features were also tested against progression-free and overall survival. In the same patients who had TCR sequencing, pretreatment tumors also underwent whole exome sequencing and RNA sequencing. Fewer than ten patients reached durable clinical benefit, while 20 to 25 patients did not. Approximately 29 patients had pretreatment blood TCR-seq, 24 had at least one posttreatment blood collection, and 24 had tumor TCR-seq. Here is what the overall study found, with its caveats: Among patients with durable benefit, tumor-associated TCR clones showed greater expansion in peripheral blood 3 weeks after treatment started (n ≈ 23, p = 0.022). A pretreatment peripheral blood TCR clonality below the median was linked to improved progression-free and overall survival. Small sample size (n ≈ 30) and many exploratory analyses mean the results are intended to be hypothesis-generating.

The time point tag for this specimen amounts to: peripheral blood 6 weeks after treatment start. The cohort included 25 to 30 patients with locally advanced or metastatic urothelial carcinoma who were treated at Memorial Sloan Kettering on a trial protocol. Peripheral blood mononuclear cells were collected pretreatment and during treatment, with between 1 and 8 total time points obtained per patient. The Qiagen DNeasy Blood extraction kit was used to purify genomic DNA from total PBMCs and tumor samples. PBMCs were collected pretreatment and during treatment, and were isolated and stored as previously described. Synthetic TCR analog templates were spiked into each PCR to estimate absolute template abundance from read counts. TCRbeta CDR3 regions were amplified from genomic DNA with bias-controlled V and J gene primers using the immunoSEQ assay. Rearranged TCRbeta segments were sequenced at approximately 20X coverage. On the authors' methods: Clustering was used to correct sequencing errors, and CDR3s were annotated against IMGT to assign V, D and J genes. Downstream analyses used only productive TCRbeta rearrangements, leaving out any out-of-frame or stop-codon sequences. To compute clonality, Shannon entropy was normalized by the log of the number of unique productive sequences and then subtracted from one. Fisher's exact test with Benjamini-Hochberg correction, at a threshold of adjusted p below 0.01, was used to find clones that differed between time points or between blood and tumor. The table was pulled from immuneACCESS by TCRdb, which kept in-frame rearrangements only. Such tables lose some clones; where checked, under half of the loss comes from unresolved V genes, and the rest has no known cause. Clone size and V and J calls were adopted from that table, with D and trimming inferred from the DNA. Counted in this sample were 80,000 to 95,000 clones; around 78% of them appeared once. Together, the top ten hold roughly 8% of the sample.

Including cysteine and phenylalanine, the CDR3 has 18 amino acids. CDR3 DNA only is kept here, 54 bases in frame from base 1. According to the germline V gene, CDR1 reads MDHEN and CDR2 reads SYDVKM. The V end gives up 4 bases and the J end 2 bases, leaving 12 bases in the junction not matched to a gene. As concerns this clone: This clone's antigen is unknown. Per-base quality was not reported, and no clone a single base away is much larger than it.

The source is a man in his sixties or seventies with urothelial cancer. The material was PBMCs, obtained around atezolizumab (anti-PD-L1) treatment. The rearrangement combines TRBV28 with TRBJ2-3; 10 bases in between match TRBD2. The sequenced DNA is TGTGCCAGCAGTTCCCTCGTAGCGGGAGGACGCGCCACAGATACGCAGTATTTT. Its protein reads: CASSSLVAGGRATDTQYF.